This T cell receptor (beta chain) emerged from a study of T cell clonality in common variable immunodeficiency. Broader study findings: Reportedly, TCR beta sequences from common variable immunodeficiency showed fewer deletions and N-nucleotide insertions.

A few counts support this clone. The antigen remains unidentified. The sequenced fragment ends 3 residues before the CDR3 boundary, so the rest is inferred from the germline J gene. Generated by immunoSEQ multiplex PCR, the TCRdb table keeps only in-frame clones and is missing some. This set yields tens of thousands of clones and no singletons; the top ten hold 5.5% to 7%. Trimming left V 8 bases short and J 2 bases short, with 16 bases between. This CDR3 has 13 amino acids. Per germline, CDR1 DFQATT and CDR2 SNEGSKA (reference sequence). CVID meant reduced serum IgG, IgA and/or IgM plus specific antibody deficiency. No CVID subject was ill or on immunomodulatory drugs when sampled.

The sequence came from a human donor with common variable immunodeficiency. The chain recombines TRBV20-1 with TRBJ2-7; possible D gene TRBD1, 6 bases. Sequencing used peripheral blood mononuclear cells. CDR3 in amino acids: CSPSHRVTYEQYF. The sequenced CDR3 bases are TGCAGTCCGTCGCACAGGGTAACCTACGAG.